This record looks at one T cell receptor (beta chain) sequence and its context. Which antigen it targets is not known. Qualities for individual bases were not recorded, and no much larger clone is one base off. Every donor was a healthy Caucasian. The twin cohort consisted of three pairs of female monozygotic twins, all aged roughly 18 to 30 years. Using Miltenyi CD45RO+ enrichment and human naive T-cell isolation kits, memory (CD45RO+) and naive T cells were isolated from PBMC. The record originates from a study of identical twins (dated by TCRdb to about 2016). Regarding the complete study: To test whether fetal clonotypes persist, the study used deep sequencing on TCR alpha and beta repertoires from monozygotic twins, unrelated adults of various ages, and cord blood. To rule out contamination, replicate twin experiments were performed at different times with different library preparation protocols.

Summary of the overall study and its limitations: Compared with coincidental sharing between unrelated individuals, an excess of low generation-probability sequences was observed among out-of-frame TCR alpha sequences shared between twins. Because the same donors could not be followed over many years, the conclusions relied on cross-sectional statistical analysis. Fewer insertions were carried by abundant cord blood beta clonotypes, a similar but weaker trend appeared in young adult naive repertoires, and no such trend appeared in memory repertoires. Invariant T cells such as MAIT and iNKT could partly confound zero-insertion analyses, though diverse VJ usage argued against this for most clonotypes. The excess sharing between twins in beta out-of-frame sequences was weaker because fewer shared sequences reduced the signal-to-noise ratio. Recombination models systematically underestimated out-of-frame TCR alpha sharing in monozygotic twins but agreed with sharing between unrelated individuals.

Trimming takes 3 bases from V and 8 bases from J, and the germline ends sit 22 bases apart. Based on the germline V gene, the CDR1 and CDR2 sequences are SGHTA and FQGNSA. Its CDR3 holds 16 amino acids, cysteine through phenylalanine. Just the 48-base CDR3 DNA is kept, in frame starting at base 1. Receptor amplification or capture employed 5' RACE. TCRdb lists the instrument as Illumina HiSeq 2000. Template switching introduced a universal primer binding site; the final cDNA contained a unique molecular identifier, enabling accurate counting of TCR cDNA molecules. Specific primers in the conserved constant-segment region were used to synthesize first-strand cDNA for the TCR alpha and beta chains. Each cDNA library was double barcoded, with a SMART-Mk sample barcode plus Illumina barcodes, to control for contamination. TruSeq adapter sequences along with Illumina sample barcodes were introduced in two successive PCR steps. TCR alpha and beta cDNA libraries were sequenced on the Illumina HiSeq platform with custom primers. The paper's processing steps were these. MiGEC was used to process raw reads and extract unique molecular identifiers, and MiXCR was used to find CDR3 positions. Recombination models were inferred per individual with the repgenHMM and IGoR tools using an EM algorithm. The tcR package in R was used for shared clonotype analysis, with sharing normalized by the product of cloneset sizes. Out-of-frame nonproductive sequences were analyzed to study raw recombination free of thymic and clonal selection effects. In TCRdb, the public reads were trimmed at Q25 with fastp and aligned with MiXCR, with productive beta chains retained. Entries that share a CDR3 protein sequence are merged under the most common genes and DNA. These V and J calls are TCRdb output, not the study's own analysis. Present in this sample are under 300,000 distinct CDR3 sequences, about 13% of which were seen just once. The ten most abundant clones make up 4% to 5% of the sample.

Another study also made use of these data, one on yellow fever vaccine responses in identical twins. According to the second study: The T cell response to vaccination in identical twins was reported by the authors to appear partly convergent and partly personalized. Focusing on identical twins, the study followed the T cell clones that responded to the vaccine, and did so with precision.

This TCR came from a young woman in good health. The chain couples TRBV7-2 to TRBJ1-2; TRBD1 is a weak D gene call, 6 bases matching. The sequenced sample consisted of memory (CD45RO+) T cells sorted from blood. The sample's cell subset or site label, decoded: CD45RO+ enriched T cells. The nucleotides read TGTGCCAGCAGCTTTGCTGGGGGGGCGTCCGGTCGGGGCTACACCTTC. The encoded protein is CASSFAGGASGRGYTF.